These 29 T cell receptor beta chains were sequenced from one sample in a study of tumor and adjacent non-tumor tissue in lung cancer. Three rounds of nested PCR, following a modified ARM-PCR protocol, produced the TCRbeta library. In TCRdb, the multiplex PCR reads were re-called with MiXCR into one record per CDR3 protein. The table lists about 48,000 distinct CDR3 sequences, less than 70% of them singletons. RNA was extracted from bulk tissue without any cell sorting. More than 3 cm separated this lung sample from the edge of the tumor. The material sequenced was distant non-tumor lung tissue. These TCRs come from an older woman with non-small cell lung cancer.

This clonotype was counted once. The chain uses TRBV7-2 and TRBJ2-7; 11 positions agree with TRBD2. Germline trimming cut 7 bases from V and 6 bases from J; bases unmatched to any gene: 5. The CDR3 length is 13 residues. Per germline, CDR1 SGHTA and CDR2 FQGNSA. CDR3 nucleotide sequence: TGTACCAGCACTACGGGACTAGCGGTCGAGCAGTACTTC. Its translation: CTSTTGLAVEQYF.

At least ten counts were recorded for this clonotype. The chain couples TRBV12-3 or TRBV12-4 to TRBJ2-2, with a weak D call TRBD2 (6 bases). The CDR3 has 14 residues. V was trimmed by 8 bases and J by 4 bases, leaving 14 bases between them. CDR3 region: CASHRGSGTGELFF. The CDR3 nucleotides read TGTGCCAGCCACCGGGGGTCGGGCACCGGGGAGCTGTTTTTT.

This clonotype has only one observation. The junction and the germline gene differ at one end; a read error may be behind it. The chain links TRBV5-6 to TRBJ2-2, with TRBD1 as a possible D gene (6 bases). CDR1 is SGHDT, CDR2 YYEEEE, per germline. The CDR3 has 16 residues. The CDR3 DNA follows: TGTGCCAGCAGATTGCAGGGGCAGGCGAAAACCGGGGAGCTGTTTTTT. It translates to CASRLQGQAKTGELFF.

In this sample, this clonotype turned up a few times. Relative to the germline gene, one junction end is altered; a read error may explain this. The V call is TRBV20-1, the J call TRBJ2-3, with 12 bases that match TRBD1. This CDR3 comprises 14 residues. Germline V CDR1 and CDR2: DFQATT, SNEGSKA (reference sequence). The CDR3 loop reads CSAHPGQGADTRYF. DNA for the CDR3: TGCAGTGCACATCCGGGACAGGGGGCAGATACGCGGTATTTT.

On this clonotype: A much larger clone differs from this one at a single base, so this may be a read error. J is TRBJ1-2 and V is TRBV6-2 or TRBV6-3; D gene ambiguous. V was pared by 5 bases and J by 6 bases, with 16 bases between. This CDR3 is 14 amino acids long. The germline V gene encodes CDR1 MNHEY and CDR2 SVGEGT. The CDR3 DNA is TGTGCCAGCAGTCCCGGGGTAATGGGAGATGGCTACACCTTC. This encodes CASSPGVMGDGYTF.

This clonotype is classed as medium-sized. The rearrangement links TRBV6-2 or TRBV6-3 to TRBJ2-3, with a tentative D call TRBD2 (6 bases). Germline lookup yields CDR1 MNHEY and CDR2 SVGEGT. The CDR3 is made up of 15 amino acids. V was trimmed by 3 bases and J by 5 bases, leaving 15 bases between them. DNA of the CDR3: TGTGCCAGCAGTTATTCGGGGGAGATGCAAGATACGCAGTATTTT. It encodes CASSYSGEMQDTQYF.

The CDR3 coding sequence is TGCAGCGTTGACCTGGACGGGGGTTACGAGAGGTACTTC. Its translation is CSVDLDGGYERYF. The chain recombines TRBV29-1 with TRBJ2-7, with D tentatively TRBD2 (6 bases). Trimming shortened V by 3 bases and J by 12 bases, and 21 bases separated the two germline ends. CDR3 length equals 13 residues. Germline loops: CDR1 SQVTM, CDR2 ANQGSEA.

This clonotype is a singleton in its sample. At one end, the junction sequence differs from germline, possibly due to a read error. This CDR3 is CASGHGGNSLLHF. The CDR3 coding sequence is TGTGCCAGCGGGCATGGGGGAAATTCACTCCTCCACTTT. V usage is TRBV11-2 and J usage is TRBJ1-6, with D possibly TRBD1 on 5 matching bases. Germline V gene data show CDR1 as SGHAT and CDR2 as FQNNGV. The CDR3 totals 13 residues.

This clonotype was seen repeatedly, ten times or more. The genes are TRBV7-9 and TRBJ2-7, with a weak D call TRBD1 (5 bases). Per the germline V gene, CDR1 is SEHNR and CDR2 is FQNEAQ (reference sequence). The CDR3 runs 13 residues. V dropped 3 bases and J dropped 3 bases, with 9 bases sitting between them. The CDR3 sequence: CASSFPRGYEQYF. CDR3 nucleotides: TGTGCCAGCAGCTTCCCAAGGGGCTACGAGCAGTACTTC. The variable domain in full, with the rest retrieved from reference TRBV7-9 and TRBJ2-7, is DTGVSQNPRHKITKRGQNVTFRCDPISEHNRLYWYRQTLGQGPEFLTYFQNEAQLEKSRLLSDRFSAERPKGSFSTLEIQRTEQGDSAMYLCASSFPRGYEQYFGPGTRLTVT.

Ten or more counts support this clonotype. J is TRBJ2-2 and V is TRBV21-1; the listed D gene, TRBD1, was not tested against the DNA. TRBV21-1 is designated a pseudogene. This CDR3 is 17 amino acids long. Written as DNA, the CDR3 is TGTGCCAGCAGCTACCGGGACAGGGGGCCAGGAACCGGGGAGCTGTTTTTT. Amino acid sequence: CASSYRDRGPGTGELFF.

This clonotype appeared a few times. This sequence may be a read error, since a much larger clone differs from it by one base. V and J are TRBV4-2 and TRBJ2-3, with 8 bases identical to TRBD2. CDR1 is LGHNA, CDR2 YNFKEQ, per germline. The CDR3 covers 16 residues. The ends lost 1 base at V and 6 bases at J; junction bases unmatched: 9. CDR3 sequence: CASSQGVSGNWDTQYF. The CDR3 DNA reads TGTGCCAGCAGCCAAGGGGTTAGCGGGAACTGGGATACGCAGTATTTT.

The table lists this clonotype with a few counts. A junction boundary mismatches the germline segment, possibly from a read error. The rearrangement joins TRBV6-2 or TRBV6-3 to TRBJ2-3; tentative D call: TRBD1 (6 bases). This CDR3 spans 13 amino acids. CDR1 is MNHEY and CDR2 is SVGEGT in the germline V gene. The CDR3 nucleotides are TGTGCTAGCAGTCGGGACAACACAGATACGCAGTATTTT. As protein: CASSRDNTDTQYF.

This rearrangement joins TRBV12-3 or TRBV12-4 to TRBJ2-5; D not resolved. The V and J ends lost 1 base and 2 bases respectively, with 8 bases between them. CDR3 length: 14 residues. In DNA form, the CDR3 reads TGTGCCAGCAGTTTAGAAGGAGTTCAAGAGACCCAGTACTTC. Protein sequence: CASSLEGVQETQYF.

This clonotype was detected many times. The chain combines TRBV14 with TRBJ2-3, with a tentative D call TRBD2 (5 bases). Per the germline V gene, CDR1 is SGHDN and CDR2 is FVKESK. The CDR3 is 16 amino acids. Trimming pared 1 base from V and 2 bases from J, leaving 13 bases between. The CDR3 DNA reads TGTGCCAGCAGCCAAGTAGTTGTCGGGAACACAGATACGCAGTATTTT. Amino acids: CASSQVVVGNTDTQYF.

On this clonotype itself: Mismatch with germline at one junction end may stem from a read error. This chain connects TRBV6-5 to TRBJ2-5; TRBD2 might be the D (6 bases). This CDR3 is 15 amino acids long. Germline V gene lookup returns CDR1 MNHEY and CDR2 SVGAGI. The CDR3 nucleotides are TGTACCAGCAGTCCATATAACGGGAGTCGAGAGACCCAGTACTTC. As protein: CTSSPYNGSRETQYF.

Notes on this clonotype: The junction differs from germline at one of its ends, possibly a read error. The chain couples TRBV6-6 to TRBJ2-7; 10 bases map to TRBD2. The CDR3 is made up of 16 amino acids. The germline gives CDR1 MNHNY, CDR2 SVGAGI (reference sequence). The CDR3 protein is CASSYSPSGSPYEQYF. CDR3 nucleotide sequence: TGCGCCAGCAGTTACTCTCCTAGCGGGAGCCCCTACGAGCAGTACTTC.

About this clonotype itself: The junction departs from the called germline gene at one end, perhaps through a read error. CDR3 sequence: CASSDGTLGITEAFF. In DNA, the CDR3 is TGTGCTAGCAGTGACGGGACACTAGGTATCACTGAAGCTTTCTTT. The chain recombines TRBV6-1 with TRBJ1-1; D might be TRBD1 (6 bases). This CDR3 is built from 15 residues. Germline CDR1 and CDR2: MNHNS and SASEGT.

For this clonotype: At one of its ends the junction is not consistent with the germline gene, which may arise from a read error. V and J are TRBV5-1 and TRBJ1-6; D might be TRBD1 (5 bases). The CDR3 runs 15 residues. In germline, CDR1 is SGHRS, CDR2 YFSETQ. The CDR3 spells CTSRDGNLYSSPLHF. The DNA for the CDR3 is TGTACCAGCAGGGACGGGAACTTGTATAGTTCACCCCTCCACTTT.

Concerning this clonotype itself: A much larger clone lies one base from this, so it may be a read error. The chain has TRBV20-1 and TRBJ2-1; 7 nucleotides agree with TRBD2. V trimming: 1 base; J trimming: 8 bases; junction bases outside the gene matches: 8. The CDR3 spans 14 residues. Germline CDR1 reads DFQATT; CDR2 reads SNEGSKA (reference sequence). CDR3 amino acids: CSARGGSTSYEQFF. The CDR3 DNA reads as TGCAGTGCTAGAGGCGGGAGTACTTCCTATGAGCAGTTCTTC.

To note about this clonotype: The final CDR3 position lacks the conserved phenylalanine or tryptophan, pointing to a likely read error. The V call is TRBV6-1, the J call TRBJ1-2; D remains unclear. The CDR3 sequence is 13 residues long. Germline V CDR1 and CDR2: MNHNS, SASEGT. CDR3 coding DNA: TGTGCCTCCGAAGGCCAAGGTCCCGATGGTTACACCTCC. Its translation: CASEGQGPDGYTS.

There are many counts of this clonotype. The chain recombines TRBV20-1 with TRBJ2-7; D might be TRBD2 (6 bases). The V gene lost 0 bases and the J gene lost 2 bases, with 17 bases spanning the gap. CDR3 length: 16 residues. CDR1 DFQATT and CDR2 SNEGSKA come from the germline V gene (reference sequence). CDR3 protein: CSARDPTGSGAYEQYF. CDR3 nucleotides: TGCAGTGCTAGAGATCCCACCGGTAGCGGAGCCTACGAGCAGTACTTC.

This clonotype has only one observation. The genes are TRBV11-2 and TRBJ2-7; TRBD2 is a possible D gene (5 bases). V dropped 7 bases and J dropped 0 bases, with 7 bases sitting between them. In germline, CDR1 is SGHAT, CDR2 FQNNGV. The CDR3 contains 12 residues. The CDR3 region has the DNA TGTGCCAGCAACCGGGGCTCCTACGAGCAGTACTTC. Its translation: CASNRGSYEQYF. Complete variable domain (other parts from reference TRBV11-2 and TRBJ2-7): EAGVAQSPRYKIIEKRQSVAFWCNPISGHATLYWYQQILGQGPKLLIQFQNNGVVDDSQLPKDRFSAERLKGVDSTLKIQPAKLEDSAVYLCASNRGSYEQYFGPGTRLTVT.

Remarks on this clonotype: Germline is not matched at one junction end, which may reflect a read error. This chain joins TRBV20-1 and TRBJ2-4; TRBD2 matches at 7 bases. The germline V gene has CDR1 DFQATT and CDR2 SNEGSKA (reference sequence). The CDR3 sequence is 17 residues long. The CDR3, as DNA: TGCAATGCTAGAATCAAAACTAGCGACCAAGCCAAAAACATTCAGTACTTC. It translates to CNARIKTSDQAKNIQYF.

On this clonotype: With a much larger clone just one base away, this may be a read error. This chain uses TRBV7-8 with TRBJ2-1; no firm D call. Germline CDR1 and CDR2: SGHVS and FQNEAQ. CDR3 size: 12 residues. V shed 5 bases and J shed 8 bases, with 10 bases lying between them. The CDR3 here is CASSTRRYEQFF. DNA of the CDR3: TGTGCCAGCAGCACTCGTAGGTATGAGCAGTTCTTC.

This clonotype was recorded many times. The chain uses TRBV5-1 and TRBJ2-3; 12 positions match TRBD2. Losses at the gene ends were 4 bases for V and 7 bases for J; bases not matched to a gene: 10. This CDR3 is 16 amino acids long. The V gene's germline CDR1 is SGHRS and CDR2 YFSETQ. The CDR3 protein is CASSPTGLAGSNTQYF. In DNA form, the CDR3 reads TGCGCCAGCAGCCCGACCGGACTAGCGGGAAGTAATACGCAGTATTTT.

Comments on this clonotype: A junction boundary mismatches the germline segment, possibly from a read error. The rearrangement uses TRBV20-1 and TRBJ2-1; 9 nucleotides align to TRBD2. The CDR3 runs to 15 residues. Germline V gene data show CDR1 as DFQATT and CDR2 as SNEGSKA (reference sequence). This chain's CDR3 is CIARAGGRVNNVQFF. DNA of the CDR3: TGCATTGCTAGAGCCGGCGGGAGGGTCAACAATGTGCAATTCTTC.

As concerns this clonotype: A read error is possible here, since a much larger clone lies one base away. The chain uses TRBV5-4 and TRBJ1-2; D not resolved. The germline gives CDR1 SGHNT, CDR2 YYREEE (reference sequence). V was cut by 7 bases and J by 7 bases, with 14 bases left in between. This CDR3 has 12 residues. The CDR3 nucleotides read TGTGCCAGCCTTGGACCGTACTGTGGCTACACCTTC. Translation gives CASLGPYCGYTF.

As concerns this clonotype: This could be a read error, since a much larger clone is one nucleotide away. The V gene is TRBV28, the J gene TRBJ2-7; D uncertain. The CDR3 has 11 residues. CDR1 and CDR2 (germline): MDHEN, SYDVKM. The CDR3 loop is CASSWANEEYF. The DNA for the CDR3 is TGTGCCAGCAGTTGGGCCAACGAGGAGTACTTC.

This clonotype appeared many times. This sequence joins TRBV7-9 and TRBJ2-5; D is undetermined. Trimming pared 2 bases from V and 7 bases from J, leaving 11 bases between. Looked up from germline, CDR1 is SEHNR and CDR2 is FQNEAQ (reference sequence). The CDR3 has 13 residues. This CDR3 is CASSLPFRGTQYF. In nucleotides, the CDR3 is TGTGCCAGCAGCTTACCGTTTCGAGGGACCCAGTACTTC.